The clone carrying this T cell receptor (beta chain) was found many times. Deletions cut 4 bases from V and 8 bases from J, with 16 bases between. Germline CDR1 SGHNT, CDR2 YYREEE (reference sequence). This CDR3 has 15 residues. This record comes from a study of T cell repertoires in cytomegalovirus infection. TCRdb re-derived calls from the reads in MiXCR, one entry per CDR3 protein. The table shows some 97,000 distinct CDR3 sequences, with about 22% occurring only once. The sequenced sample was CD8+ T cells from PBMCs. The V call is TRBV5-4, the J call TRBJ1-6; the D is unclear. This clonotype was obtained from a human donor in good health (CMV status not recorded). Some clones in this sample may be carry-over from other donors' samples. CDR3: CASSRSAVLDSPLHF. The CDR3 nucleotides read TGTGCCAGCAGCCGTTCCGCAGTTCTGGATTCACCCCTCCACTTT.